The clone carrying this T cell receptor (beta chain) appeared a few times. These data come from a study of cytomegalovirus exposure and HLA in healthy donors. V was clipped by 5 bases and J by 2 bases, with 20 bases between them. The length of the CDR3 is 17 residues. Germline CDR1 is MRHNA and CDR2 is SNTAGT. Vbeta (60) and Jbeta (13) primers were used in the PCR. TCRdb's copy holds only in-frame clones and misses some; the assay was immunoSEQ multiplex PCR. The sample lists about 100,000 clones, about four fifths occurring once. This TCR came from a woman aged 35 to 49 in good health and CMV-seronegative. The chain has TRBV6-4 and TRBJ2-3, with D hard to call. The specimen was PBMCs. CDR3 sequence: CASSNPPTVPSTDTQYF. The CDR3, as DNA: TGTGCCAGCAGTAACCCCCCGACTGTCCCCTCCACAGATACGCAGTATTTT.